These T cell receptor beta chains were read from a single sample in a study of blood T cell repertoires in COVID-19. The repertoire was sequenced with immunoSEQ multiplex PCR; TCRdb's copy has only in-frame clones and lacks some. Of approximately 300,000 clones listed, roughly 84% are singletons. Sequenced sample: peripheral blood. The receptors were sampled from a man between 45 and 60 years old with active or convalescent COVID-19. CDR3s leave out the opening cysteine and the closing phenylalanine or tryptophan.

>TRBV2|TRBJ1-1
ASSPQGRNAF
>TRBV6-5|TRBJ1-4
ASSRGSTNEKLF
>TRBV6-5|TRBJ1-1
ASSSGTGVFTEAF
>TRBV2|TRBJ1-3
ASSEFGGGPGNTIY
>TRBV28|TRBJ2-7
ASSLLGLAYEQY
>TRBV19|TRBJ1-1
ASSIPGVAVTEAF
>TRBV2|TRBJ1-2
ASSEAMDRAFGYT
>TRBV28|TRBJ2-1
ATSFAGGRGSYNEQF
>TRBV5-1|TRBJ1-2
ASSLEGVDYGYT
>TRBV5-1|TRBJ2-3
ASSHPQQGTLTDTQY
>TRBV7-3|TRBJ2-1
ASSLGTWGSGNEQF
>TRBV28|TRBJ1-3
ASSLAAGSGNTIY
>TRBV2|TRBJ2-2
ASSGGSGRGTGELF
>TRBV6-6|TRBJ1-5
ASSYEAGIQPQH
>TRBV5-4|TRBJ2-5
ASSLRGRGRQETQY
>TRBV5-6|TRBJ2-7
ASSFGQGAREQY
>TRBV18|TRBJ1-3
ASSSQGAGNTIY
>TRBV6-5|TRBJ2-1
ASSITGGQGEQF
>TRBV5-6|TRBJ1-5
ASSRSGSNQPQH
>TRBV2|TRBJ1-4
ASGGTENNEKLF
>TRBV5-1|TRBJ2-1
ASSHPGENEQF
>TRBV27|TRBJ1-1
ASSLGTHTEAF
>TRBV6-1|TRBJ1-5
ASSELRGQWQPQH
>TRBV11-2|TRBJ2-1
ASSLERGYNEQF
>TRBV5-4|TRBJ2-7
ASSLEQGRGEQY
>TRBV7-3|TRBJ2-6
ASSLEGASGANVLT
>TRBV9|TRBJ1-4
ASSVGGQGNEKLF
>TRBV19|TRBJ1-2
ASSISGTPNYGYT
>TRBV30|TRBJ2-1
AWSVTGYNDGQF
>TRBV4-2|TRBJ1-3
ASSQDSASSGNTIY
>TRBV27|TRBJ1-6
ASSPIVEGNSPLH
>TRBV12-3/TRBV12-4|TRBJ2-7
ASTFTNEQY
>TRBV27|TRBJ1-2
ASRGTGRHYGYT
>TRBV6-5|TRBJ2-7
ASSYGGSAYEQY
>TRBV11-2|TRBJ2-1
ASSFRQATYNEQF
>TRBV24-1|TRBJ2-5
ATSDSGTGGPETQY
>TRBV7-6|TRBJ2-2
ASSLEARYTGELF
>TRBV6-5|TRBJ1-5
ASSPGFGQPQH
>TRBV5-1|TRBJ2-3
ASSLPATGYTDTQY
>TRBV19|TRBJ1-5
ASSLLNQPQH
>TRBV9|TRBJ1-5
ASSVGYGDQPQH
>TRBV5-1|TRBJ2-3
ASSLGDRVTSGREDTQY
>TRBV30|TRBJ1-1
AWSVGGRGEAF
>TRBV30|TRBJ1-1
ALREGVETEAF
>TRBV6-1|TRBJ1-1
ASSDGTPNTEAF